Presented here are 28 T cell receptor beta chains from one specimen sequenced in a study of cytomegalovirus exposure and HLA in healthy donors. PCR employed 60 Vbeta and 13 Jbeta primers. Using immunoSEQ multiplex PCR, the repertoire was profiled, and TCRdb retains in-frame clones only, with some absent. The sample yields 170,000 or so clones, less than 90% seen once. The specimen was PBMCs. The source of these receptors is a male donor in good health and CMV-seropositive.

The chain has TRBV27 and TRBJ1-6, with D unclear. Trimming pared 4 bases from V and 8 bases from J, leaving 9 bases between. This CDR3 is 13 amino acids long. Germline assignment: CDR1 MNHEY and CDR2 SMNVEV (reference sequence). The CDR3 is CASSWLADSPLHF. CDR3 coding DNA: TGTGCCAGCAGTTGGTTGGCGGATTCACCCCTCCACTTT.

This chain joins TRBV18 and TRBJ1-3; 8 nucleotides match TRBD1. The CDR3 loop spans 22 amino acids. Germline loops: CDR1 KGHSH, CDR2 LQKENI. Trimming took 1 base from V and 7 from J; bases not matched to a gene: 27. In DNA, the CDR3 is TGTGCCAGCTCACCACGGGCCGGAGTATCCGGGACAGGAAAAACTTTAAGCAACACCATATATTTT. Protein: CASSPRAGVSGTGKTLSNTIYF.

The chain's CDR3 is CASSVAGTGAPEQYF. CDR3 in DNA: TGTGCCAGCAGCGTTGCTGGGACAGGGGCCCCCGAGCAGTACTTC. The rearrangement links TRBV9 to TRBJ2-7, with 10 bases aligning to TRBD1. Losses at the gene ends were 2 bases for V and 6 bases for J; bases not matched to a gene: 8. Germline CDR1 reads SGDLS; CDR2 reads YYNGEE. The CDR3 consists of 15 residues.

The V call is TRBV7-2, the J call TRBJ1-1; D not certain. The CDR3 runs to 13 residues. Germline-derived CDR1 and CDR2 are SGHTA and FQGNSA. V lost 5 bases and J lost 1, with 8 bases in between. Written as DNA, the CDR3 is TGTGCCAGCAGCGCGCACAGGAACACTGAAGCTTTCTTT. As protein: CASSAHRNTEAFF.

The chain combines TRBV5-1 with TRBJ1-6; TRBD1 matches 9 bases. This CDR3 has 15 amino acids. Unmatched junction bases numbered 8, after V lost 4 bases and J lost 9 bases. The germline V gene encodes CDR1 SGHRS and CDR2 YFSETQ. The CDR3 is CASSNTTGGSSPLHF. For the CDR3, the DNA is TGCGCCAGCAGCAATACTACAGGGGGCAGTTCACCCCTCCACTTT.

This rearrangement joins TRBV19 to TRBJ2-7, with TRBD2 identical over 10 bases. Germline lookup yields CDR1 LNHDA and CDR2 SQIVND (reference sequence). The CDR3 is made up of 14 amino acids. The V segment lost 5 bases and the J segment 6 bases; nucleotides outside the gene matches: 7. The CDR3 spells CASSGGLARGEQYF. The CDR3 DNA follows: TGTGCCAGTAGTGGGGGACTAGCGAGGGGCGAGCAGTACTTC.

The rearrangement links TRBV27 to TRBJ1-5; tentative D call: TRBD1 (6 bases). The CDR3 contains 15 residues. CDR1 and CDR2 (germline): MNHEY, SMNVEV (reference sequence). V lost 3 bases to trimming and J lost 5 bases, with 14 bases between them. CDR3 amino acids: CASSFLQGRDQPQHF. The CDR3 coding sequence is TGTGCCAGCAGTTTCCTCCAGGGGAGGGATCAGCCCCAGCATTTT.

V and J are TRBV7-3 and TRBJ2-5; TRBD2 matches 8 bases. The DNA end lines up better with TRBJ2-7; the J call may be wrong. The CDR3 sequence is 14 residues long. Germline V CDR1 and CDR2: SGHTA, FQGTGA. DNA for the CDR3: TGTGCCAGCAGCTTAATGGCGGGAGGCTACGAGCAGTACTTC. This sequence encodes CASSLMAGGYEQYF.

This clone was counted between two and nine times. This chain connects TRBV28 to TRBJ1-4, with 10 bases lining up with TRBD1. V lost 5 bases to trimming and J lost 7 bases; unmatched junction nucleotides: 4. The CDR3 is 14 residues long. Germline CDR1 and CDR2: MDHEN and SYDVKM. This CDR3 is CASSPGQGSEKLFF. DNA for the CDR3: TGTGCCAGCAGTCCGGGACAGGGGAGTGAAAAACTGTTTTTT.

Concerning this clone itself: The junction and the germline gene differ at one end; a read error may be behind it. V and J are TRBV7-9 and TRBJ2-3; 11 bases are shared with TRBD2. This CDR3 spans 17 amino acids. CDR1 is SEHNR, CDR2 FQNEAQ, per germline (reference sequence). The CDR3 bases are TGTTCCAGCAGCTTCCGCCAAACTAGCGGGAGAACAGATACGCAGTATTTT. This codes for CSSSFRQTSGRTDTQYF.

CDR3 nucleotide sequence: TGTGCCACCAGCAGAGATCAGGGCCAGGTGGAAAAACTGTTTTTT. Translated, it gives CATSRDQGQVEKLFF. The chain has TRBV15 and TRBJ1-4, with D possibly being TRBD1 (5 bases). In germline, CDR1 is LNHNV, CDR2 YYDKDF (reference sequence). The CDR3 covers 15 residues. The V end lost 0 bases, the J end lost 8 bases, and 13 bases lay between the germline ends.

Here the CDR3 DNA reads TGTGCCAGTAGTATAGGAGGCAGTTTCAACACTGAAGCTTTCTTT. Its protein is CASSIGGSFNTEAFF. The rearrangement joins TRBV19 to TRBJ1-1; D call uncertain. Germline loops: CDR1 LNHDA, CDR2 SQIVND (reference sequence). Trimming stripped 1 base from V and 2 bases from J, with 11 bases between. This CDR3 region has 15 residues.

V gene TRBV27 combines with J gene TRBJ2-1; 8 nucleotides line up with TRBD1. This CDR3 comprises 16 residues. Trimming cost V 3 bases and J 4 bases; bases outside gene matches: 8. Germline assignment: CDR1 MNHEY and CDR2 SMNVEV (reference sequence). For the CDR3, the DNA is TGTGCCAGCAGTTTTCCGACAGGGGCGAAATACAATGAGCAGTTCTTC. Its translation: CASSFPTGAKYNEQFF.

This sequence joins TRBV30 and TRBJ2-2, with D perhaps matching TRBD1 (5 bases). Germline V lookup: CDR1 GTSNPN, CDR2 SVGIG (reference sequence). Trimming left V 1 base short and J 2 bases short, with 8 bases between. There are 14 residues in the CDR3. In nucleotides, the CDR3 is TGTGCCTGGAGTGGGGGCATCAACACCGGGGAGCTGTTTTTT. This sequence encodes CAWSGGINTGELFF.

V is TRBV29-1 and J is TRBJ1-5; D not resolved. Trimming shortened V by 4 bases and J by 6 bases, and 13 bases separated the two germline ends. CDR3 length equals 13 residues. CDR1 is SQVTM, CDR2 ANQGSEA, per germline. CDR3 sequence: CSVVRAEGQPQHF. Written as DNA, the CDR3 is TGCAGCGTTGTGAGGGCGGAGGGTCAGCCCCAGCATTTT.

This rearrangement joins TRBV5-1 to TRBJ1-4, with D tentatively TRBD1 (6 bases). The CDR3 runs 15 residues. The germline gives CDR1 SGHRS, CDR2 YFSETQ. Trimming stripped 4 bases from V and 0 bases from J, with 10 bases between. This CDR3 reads CASSGSGATNEKLFF. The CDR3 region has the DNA TGCGCCAGCAGCGGTTCAGGGGCAACTAATGAAAAACTGTTTTTT. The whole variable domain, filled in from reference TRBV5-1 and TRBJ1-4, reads KAGVTQTPRYLIKTRGQQVTLSCSPISGHRSVSWYQQTPGQGLQFLFEYFSETQRNKGNFPGRFSGRQFSNSRSEMNVSTLELGDSALYLCASSGSGATNEKLFFGSGTQLSVL.

The CDR3 DNA reads as TGCGCCAGCAGCCCCTATGGGAGGGGGGAGCAGTTCTTC. Translated, it gives CASSPYGRGEQFF. V usage is TRBV4-3 and J usage is TRBJ2-1, with D perhaps TRBD2 (7 bases). The CDR3 has 13 amino acids. Trimming shortened V by 4 bases and J by 10 bases, and 14 bases separated the two germline ends. From germline, CDR1 is LGHNA and CDR2 YSLEER.

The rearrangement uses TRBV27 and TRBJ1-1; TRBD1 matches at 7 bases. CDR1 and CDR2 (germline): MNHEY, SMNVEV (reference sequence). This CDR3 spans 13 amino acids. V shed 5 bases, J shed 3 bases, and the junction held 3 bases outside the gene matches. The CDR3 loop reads CASSGGQDTEAFF. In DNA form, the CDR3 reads TGTGCCAGCAGTGGAGGACAGGACACTGAAGCTTTCTTT.

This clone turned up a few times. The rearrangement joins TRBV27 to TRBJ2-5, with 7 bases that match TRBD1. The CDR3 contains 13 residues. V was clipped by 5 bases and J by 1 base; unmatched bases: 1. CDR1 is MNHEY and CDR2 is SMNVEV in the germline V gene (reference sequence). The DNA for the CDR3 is TGTGCCAGCAGTGGGACAGCCCAAGAGACCCAGTACTTC. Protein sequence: CASSGTAQETQYF.

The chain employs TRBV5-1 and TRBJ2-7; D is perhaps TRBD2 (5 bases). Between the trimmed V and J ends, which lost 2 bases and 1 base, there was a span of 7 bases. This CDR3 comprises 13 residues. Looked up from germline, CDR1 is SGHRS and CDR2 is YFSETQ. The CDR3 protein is CASSLAASYEQYF. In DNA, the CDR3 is TGCGCCAGCAGCTTAGCGGCTTCCTACGAGCAGTACTTC. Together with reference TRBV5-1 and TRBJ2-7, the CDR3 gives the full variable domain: KAGVTQTPRYLIKTRGQQVTLSCSPISGHRSVSWYQQTPGQGLQFLFEYFSETQRNKGNFPGRFSGRQFSNSRSEMNVSTLELGDSALYLCASSLAASYEQYFGPGTRLTVT.

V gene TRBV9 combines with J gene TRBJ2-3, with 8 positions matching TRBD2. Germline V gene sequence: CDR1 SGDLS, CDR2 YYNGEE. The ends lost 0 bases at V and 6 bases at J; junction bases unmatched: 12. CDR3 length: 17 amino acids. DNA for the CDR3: TGTGCCAGCAGCGTAGATCATGCGGGACTAGTTAGGGATACGCAGTATTTT. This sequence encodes CASSVDHAGLVRDTQYF.

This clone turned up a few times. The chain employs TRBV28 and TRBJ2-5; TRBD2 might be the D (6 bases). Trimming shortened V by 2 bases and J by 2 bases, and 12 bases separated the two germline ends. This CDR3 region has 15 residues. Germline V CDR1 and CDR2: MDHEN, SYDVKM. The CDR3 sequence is CASSLGGRQQETQYF. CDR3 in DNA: TGTGCCAGCAGTTTAGGGGGGAGACAGCAAGAGACCCAGTACTTC. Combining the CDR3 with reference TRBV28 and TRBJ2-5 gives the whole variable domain DVKVTQSSRYLVKRTGEKVFLECVQDMDHENMFWYRQDPGLGLRLIYFSYDVKMKEKGDIPEGYSVSREKKERFSLILESASTNQTSMYLCASSLGGRQQETQYFGPGTRLLVL.

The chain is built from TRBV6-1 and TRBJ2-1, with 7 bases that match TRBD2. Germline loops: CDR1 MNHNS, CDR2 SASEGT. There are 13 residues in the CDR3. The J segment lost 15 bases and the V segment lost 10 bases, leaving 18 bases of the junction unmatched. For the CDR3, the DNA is TGTGCCACCCATATGACTAGCCGGACCGGGGCGTTCTTC. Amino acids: CATHMTSRTGAFF.

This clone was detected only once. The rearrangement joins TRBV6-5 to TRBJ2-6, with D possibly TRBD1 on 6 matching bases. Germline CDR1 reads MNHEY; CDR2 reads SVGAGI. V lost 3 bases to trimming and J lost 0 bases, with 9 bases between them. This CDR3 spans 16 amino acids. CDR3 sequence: CASSYGQHSGANVLTF. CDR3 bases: TGTGCCAGCAGTTATGGACAGCACTCTGGGGCCAACGTCCTGACTTTC.

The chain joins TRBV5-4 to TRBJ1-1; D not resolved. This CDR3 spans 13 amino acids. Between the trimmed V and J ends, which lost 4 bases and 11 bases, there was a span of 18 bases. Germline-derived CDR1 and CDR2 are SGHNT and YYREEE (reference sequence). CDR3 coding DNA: TGTGCCAGCAGCCCCGGAGGTAGGGAAGGGGCTTTCTTT. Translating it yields CASSPGGREGAFF.

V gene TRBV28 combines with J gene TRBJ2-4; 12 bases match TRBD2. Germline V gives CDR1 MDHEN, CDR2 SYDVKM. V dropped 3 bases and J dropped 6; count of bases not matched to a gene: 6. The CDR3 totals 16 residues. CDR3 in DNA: TGTGCCAGCAGTTTTCGTCTAGCGGGGGGGTTAAACATTCAGTACTTC. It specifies CASSFRLAGGLNIQYF.

Here the CDR3 reads CASSLTGENTEAFF. DNA for the CDR3: TGCGCCAGCAGCCTGACAGGGGAGAACACTGAAGCTTTCTTT. This chain joins TRBV5-1 and TRBJ1-1; 8 nucleotides align to TRBD1. After removal of 4 bases from V and 1 base from J, the junction contained 3 bases not matched to a gene. The germline CDR1 and CDR2 sequences are SGHRS and YFSETQ. The CDR3 covers 14 residues.

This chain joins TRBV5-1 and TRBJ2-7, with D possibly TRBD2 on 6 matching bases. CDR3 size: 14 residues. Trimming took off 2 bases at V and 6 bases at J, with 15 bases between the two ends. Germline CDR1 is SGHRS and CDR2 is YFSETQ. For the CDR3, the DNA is TGCGCCAGCAGCTTCCAGGGCCTGGGGGGCGAGCAGTACTTC. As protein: CASSFQGLGGEQYF.